Each of the 23 T cell receptor beta chains below was sequenced from the same sample in a study of OX40 agonist ivuxolimab in advanced cancers. The assay was immunoSEQ multiplex PCR, and TCRdb's table has in-frame clones only and misses some. There are 75,000 to 80,000 clones in the sample; around 83% occur only once, and approximately 0.8% lies in the top ten. The starting material was CD4+ or CD8+ T cells sorted from blood, obtained in a trial of the OX40 agonist ivuxolimab. These receptors came from an adult with an advanced solid tumor such as melanoma, head and neck, liver or kidney cancer.

V is TRBV18 and J is TRBJ1-5; D gene unclear. The CDR3 runs 15 residues. V dropped 0 bases and J dropped 7 bases, with 13 bases sitting between them. Germline V gene data show CDR1 as KGHSH and CDR2 as LQKENI. CDR3 sequence reads: CASSPPMGNRQPQHF. DNA for the CDR3: TGTGCCAGCTCACCACCTATGGGGAATCGGCAGCCCCAGCATTTT. Filled out from reference TRBV18 and TRBJ1-5, the complete variable domain reads NAGVMQNPRHLVRRRGQEARLRCSPMKGHSHVYWYRQLPEEGLKFMVYLQKENIIDESGMPKERFSAEFPKEGPSILRIQQVVRGDSAAYFCASSPPMGNRQPQHFGDGTRLSIL.

This chain links TRBV5-1 with TRBJ2-3; 10 bases are shared with TRBD2. Germline V gene lookup returns CDR1 SGHRS and CDR2 YFSETQ. V lost 2 bases and J lost 4; bases outside the gene matches: 7. The CDR3 runs to 16 residues. The CDR3 spells CASSFFSGGSPDTQYF. CDR3 coding DNA: TGCGCCAGCAGCTTTTTTAGCGGGGGGAGCCCAGATACGCAGTATTTT.

J is TRBJ1-1 and V is TRBV6-5; D unresolved. This CDR3 spans 13 amino acids. With 2 bases removed from V and 0 bases from J, the gap between germline ends came to 4 bases. Germline CDR1 MNHEY, CDR2 SVGAGI. Here the CDR3 reads CASSYRLNTEAFF. For the CDR3, the DNA is TGTGCCAGCAGTTACCGACTGAACACTGAAGCTTTCTTT.

This clone was detected only once. The chain joins TRBV7-2 to TRBJ2-1; D is perhaps TRBD1 (5 bases). CDR1 is SGHTA and CDR2 is FQGNSA in the germline V gene. V gave up 7 bases and J gave up 5 bases, with 12 bases separating them. This CDR3 contains 13 residues. In DNA form, the CDR3 reads TGTGCCAGCAAGGTCAGGGCGGACAATGAGCAGTTCTTC. It is translated as CASKVRADNEQFF.

This clone was detected a few times. The J gene is TRBJ1-5, the V gene TRBV30; a weak D match, TRBD1 (5 bases). CDR1 and CDR2 from the germline V gene are GTSNPN and SVGIG (reference sequence). Deletions cut 1 base from V and 6 bases from J, with 13 bases between. CDR3 length equals 14 residues. The CDR3 protein is CAWSGTLIGQPQHF. The CDR3 DNA sequence: TGTGCCTGGAGTGGGACATTGATCGGTCAGCCCCAGCATTTT.

This clone appeared once. The chain employs TRBV12-5 and TRBJ2-7; TRBD1 matches 7 bases. Germline V lookup: CDR1 LGHNT, CDR2 FRNRAP. With V trimmed by 6 bases and J by 2 bases, 10 bases remained unmatched. The CDR3 consists of 15 residues. The CDR3 DNA follows: TGTGCTAGTGGCGAAGGGACAGCAATTACCTACGAGCAGTACTTC. This gives the protein CASGEGTAITYEQYF.

This clone appeared a single time. J is TRBJ1-6 and V is TRBV5-4, with a weak D call TRBD1 (5 bases). This CDR3 spans 14 amino acids. V was clipped by 3 bases and J by 8 bases, with 12 bases between them. The germline V gene has CDR1 SGHNT and CDR2 YYREEE (reference sequence). The CDR3 loop reads CASSYTGIDSPLHF. The CDR3 nucleotides are TGTGCCAGCAGCTATACAGGAATTGATTCACCCCTCCACTTT.

This clone was found once. J is TRBJ2-2 and V is TRBV19, with 10 bases matching TRBD2. After removal of 4 bases from V and 9 bases from J, the junction contained 5 bases not matched to a gene. Germline CDR1 LNHDA, CDR2 SQIVND (reference sequence). The CDR3 contains 14 residues. CDR3: CASSTSGGPWELFF. The CDR3 region has the DNA TGTGCCAGTAGTACTAGCGGGGGCCCTTGGGAGCTGTTTTTT.

The chain combines TRBV4-2 with TRBJ1-4, with no clear D. The CDR3 length is 17 residues. Germline-derived CDR1 and CDR2 are LGHNA and YNFKEQ. The ends were cut back, 0 bases at V and 3 bases at J, with 14 bases in the middle. The CDR3 sequence: CASSQDYIEGANEKLFF. CDR3 bases: TGTGCCAGCAGCCAAGATTATATAGAAGGCGCTAATGAAAAACTGTTTTTT.

In this sample, this clone is medium-sized. This chain connects TRBV18 to TRBJ2-2; tentative D call: TRBD1 (7 bases). The length of the CDR3 is 15 residues. V lost 8 bases to trimming and J lost 4 bases, with 17 bases between them. Germline loops: CDR1 KGHSH, CDR2 LQKENI. Here the CDR3 reads CASTEGQSGTGELFF. The CDR3, as DNA: TGTGCCAGCACGGAGGGACAGTCGGGCACCGGGGAGCTGTTTTTT.

This chain connects TRBV7-2 to TRBJ2-5; 8 bases line up with TRBD2. J lost 10 bases, V lost 1 base, and 5 bases had no gene match. This CDR3 is built from 13 residues. Germline V CDR1 and CDR2: SGHTA, FQGNSA. This chain's CDR3 is CASSLGEAGGQYF. The DNA of the CDR3 is TGTGCCAGCAGCTTAGGGGAGGCGGGGGGCCAGTACTTC.

This clone was found a few times. In DNA, the CDR3 is TGTGCCAGCAGCTTACGTGGGACTGCCCCCGGTCCGCAGTACTTC. This translates into CASSLRGTAPGPQYF. V is TRBV7-9 and J is TRBJ2-7, with D tentatively TRBD2 (6 bases). This CDR3 has 15 residues. Per the germline V gene, CDR1 is SEHNR and CDR2 is FQNEAQ (reference sequence). The V end lost 2 bases, the J end lost 9 bases, and 20 bases lay between the germline ends.

This chain links TRBV18 with TRBJ2-3, with D perhaps TRBD2 (5 bases). The CDR3 length is 12 residues. The V end lost 5 bases, the J end lost 14 bases, and 17 bases lay between the germline ends. Looked up from germline, CDR1 is KGHSH and CDR2 is LQKENI. CDR3 in DNA: TGTGCCAGCTCAGCGGGCCCCCCTCTTACGTATTTT. It is translated as CASSAGPPLTYF.

The gene calls are TRBV5-1 and TRBJ2-5; the match to TRBD2 covers 12 bases. The germline gives CDR1 SGHRS, CDR2 YFSETQ. V shed 2 bases and J 2 bases; nucleotides not matched to a gene: 4. CDR3 size: 16 residues. This CDR3 is CASSFRLAGEQETQYF. CDR3 coding DNA: TGCGCCAGCAGCTTCCGACTAGCGGGGGAGCAAGAGACCCAGTACTTC.

The gene calls are TRBV6-5 and TRBJ2-1, with TRBD2 matching 7 bases. The CDR3 is made up of 15 amino acids. From germline, CDR1 is MNHEY and CDR2 SVGAGI. V lost 2 bases to trimming and J lost 3 bases; unmatched junction nucleotides: 4. In DNA form, the CDR3 reads TGTGCCAGCAGTTACCTGCGGGGGTTCTACAATGAGCAGTTCTTC. Its translation: CASSYLRGFYNEQFF.

The V gene is TRBV6-4, the J gene TRBJ1-2; the match to TRBD1 covers 7 bases. Germline V gene sequence: CDR1 MRHNA, CDR2 SNTAGT. There are 13 residues in the CDR3. J gave up 5 bases and V 2 bases, and 2 bases lay outside the gene matches. The CDR3 bases are TGTGCCAGCAGTGACCCGGGACAGTATGGCTACACCTTC. It specifies CASSDPGQYGYTF.

J is TRBJ2-1 and V is TRBV5-1; TRBD1 is a possible D gene (6 bases). Trimming cost V 4 bases and J 0 bases, with 11 bases left between them. Per germline, CDR1 SGHRS and CDR2 YFSETQ. CDR3 length equals 15 residues. For the CDR3, the DNA is TGCGCCAGCAGCGGCCTGACAGGCTCCTACAATGAGCAGTTCTTC. This translates into CASSGLTGSYNEQFF.

The gene calls are TRBV12-5 and TRBJ1-1, with a tentative D call TRBD1 (5 bases). Trimming pared 1 base from V and 0 bases from J, leaving 24 bases between. CDR3 length equals 20 residues. The germline CDR1 and CDR2 sequences are LGHNT and FRNRAP. The DNA of the CDR3 is TGTGCTAGTGGTTTGGGGGGACTGGGGATTGGGGCAGGCGTGAACACTGAAGCTTTCTTT. Protein: CASGLGGLGIGAGVNTEAFF.

The chain is built from TRBV28 and TRBJ1-2; 12 nucleotides align to TRBD1. The V gene end was trimmed by 4 bases and the J gene end by 4 bases; junction bases not matched to a gene: 10. This CDR3 contains 17 residues. The germline V gene has CDR1 MDHEN and CDR2 SYDVKM. CDR3: CASSSPGQGAVGYGYTF. The CDR3 DNA follows: TGTGCCAGCAGTTCCCCGGGACAGGGGGCAGTGGGCTATGGCTACACCTTC.

The rearrangement links TRBV9 to TRBJ1-2; tentative D call: TRBD1 (5 bases). Germline V CDR1 and CDR2: SGDLS, YYNGEE. The CDR3 extends over 14 amino acids. V gave up 1 base and J gave up 3 bases, with 10 bases separating them. CDR3 DNA: TGTGCCAGCAGCGTATTCTCACAGGACTATGGCTACACCTTC. Its protein product is CASSVFSQDYGYTF.

The chain has TRBV5-6 and TRBJ1-1; 9 bases are a match to TRBD1. Germline-derived CDR1 and CDR2 are SGHDT and YYEEEE. The CDR3 has 13 residues. V lost 4 bases and J lost 6; bases outside the gene matches: 4. The CDR3 region has the DNA TGTGCCAGCAGCCATAGGGACAGGGCTGAAGCTTTCTTT. Its protein product is CASSHRDRAEAFF.

This rearrangement joins TRBV6-1 to TRBJ2-7; 8 nucleotides agree with TRBD1. Germline CDR1 reads MNHNS; CDR2 reads SASEGT. J was trimmed by 2 bases and V by 8 bases; bases with no gene match: 11. The CDR3 length is 15 residues. The CDR3 nucleotides are TGTGCCAGCTCTTACGAGGGGACAGGTCCCTACGAGCAGTACTTC. Protein sequence: CASSYEGTGPYEQYF.

CDR3 sequence (DNA): TGTGCCATTAAGCGGGACCCCCCCCTTTCCTACAATGAGCAGTTCTTC. Translated, it gives CAIKRDPPLSYNEQFF. The chain carries TRBV10-3 and TRBJ2-1; 7 nucleotides match TRBD2. CDR1 is ENHRY and CDR2 is SYGVKD in the germline V gene. With 9 bases clipped from V and 1 base from J, the junction kept 12 bases outside the gene matches. CDR3 size: 16 residues.